The 24 T cell receptor beta chains reported below all come from one sample, sequenced in a study of tumor and adjacent non-tumor tissue in lung cancer. This sample's RNA came from whole unsorted tissue. Three rounds of nested PCR, following a modified ARM-PCR protocol, produced the TCRbeta library. MiXCR, applied by TCRdb to the multiplex PCR reads, yields one record per CDR3 protein. The profile covers 68,000 or so distinct CDR3 sequences, with approximately 63% appearing a single time and 20% to 25% taken by the ten largest. What was sequenced was lung tumor tissue. The receptors derive from a man aged 50 to 60 with non-small cell lung cancer.

A remark on this clonotype: A much larger clone differs by one base, so this may be a read error. The chain uses TRBV28 and TRBJ1-2; D might be TRBD1 (5 bases). The CDR3 spans 12 residues. Germline CDR1 and CDR2: MDHEN and SYDVKM. The V end lost 6 bases, the J end lost 6 bases, and 11 bases lay between the germline ends. The CDR3 nucleotides are TGTGCCAGCAGAAACAGGTACCATGGCTACACCTTC. This codes for CASRNRYHGYTF.

This chain uses TRBV6-2 or TRBV6-3 with TRBJ2-7; D not certain. With 4 bases removed from V and 9 bases from J, the gap between germline ends came to 13 bases. CDR1 is MNHEY, CDR2 SVGEGT, per germline. The CDR3 covers 12 residues. CDR3 in DNA: TGTGCCAGCAGTTCATTCAGCGACGGGCAGTACTTC. Protein product: CASSSFSDGQYF.

Remarks on this clonotype: A read error may account for a junction end that differs from germline. As DNA, the CDR3 is TGTGCCAGTAGTTACTCGCTAGGGCTGGGCACCGGGGAGCCGTTTTTT. The encoded protein is CASSYSLGLGTGEPFF. The V gene is TRBV6-5, the J gene TRBJ2-2; D might be TRBD2 (5 bases). CDR3 size: 16 residues. Germline assignment: CDR1 MNHEY and CDR2 SVGAGI.

The chain carries TRBV2 and TRBJ1-2; TRBD1 agrees at 9 bases. Germline V gene lookup returns CDR1 SNHLY and CDR2 FYNNEI. The junction had 4 bases not matched to a gene; V was cut back by 6 bases and J by 8 bases. This CDR3 spans 12 amino acids. The CDR3 here is CASRQGAPGYTF. The CDR3 DNA sequence: TGTGCCAGCAGACAGGGGGCGCCCGGCTACACCTTC. Using reference TRBV2 and TRBJ1-2 for the parts outside the CDR3, the full variable domain is EPEVTQTPSHQVTQMGQEVILRCVPISNHLYFYWYRQILGQKVEFLVSFYNNEISEKSEIFDDQFSVERPDGSNFTLKIRSTKLEDSAMYFCASRQGAPGYTFGSGTRLTVV.

The rearrangement uses TRBV10-3 and TRBJ1-2; D not resolved. The CDR3 is made up of 15 amino acids. Trimming removed 4 bases from V and 6 bases from J, with 18 bases in between. Germline CDR1 ENHRY, CDR2 SYGVKD. CDR3 nucleotide sequence: TGTGCCATCAGTGTCGAAGGAAAGGCTGCGGATGGCTACACCTTC. This translates into CAISVEGKAADGYTF.

Comment on this clonotype: One end of the junction varies from germline; a read error may be responsible. The DNA for the CDR3 is TGTGCCAGCAGTCAGCGGGGGGGGACCTACGAGCAGCACTTC. Protein product: CASSQRGGTYEQHF. J is TRBJ2-7 and V is TRBV6-1; TRBD2 aligns across 10 bases. In germline, CDR1 is MNHNS, CDR2 SASEGT. This CDR3 is 14 amino acids long.

This clonotype showed up just a few times. CDR3 in amino acids: CASSPTGHTTDTQYF. CDR3 sequence (DNA): TGTGCCAGCAGTCCGACTGGGCACACCACAGATACGCAGTATTTT. The V and J genes are TRBV2 and TRBJ2-3; no reliable D call. This CDR3 comprises 15 residues. Looked up from germline, CDR1 is SNHLY and CDR2 is FYNNEI. Trimming left V 5 bases short and J 2 bases short, with 14 bases between. Complete variable domain (other parts from reference TRBV2 and TRBJ2-3): EPEVTQTPSHQVTQMGQEVILRCVPISNHLYFYWYRQILGQKVEFLVSFYNNEISEKSEIFDDQFSVERPDGSNFTLKIRSTKLEDSAMYFCASSPTGHTTDTQYFGPGTRLTVL.

Of note for this clonotype: A much larger clone lies a single base off, so this may be a read error. The genes are TRBV24-1 and TRBJ2-3; tentative D call: TRBD1 (6 bases). CDR3 length: 17 residues. Germline-derived CDR1 and CDR2 are KGHDR and SFDVKD. The V and J ends lost 1 base and 2 bases respectively, with 15 bases between them. The CDR3 sequence is CATSDFTGRWDTDTQYF. CDR3 coding DNA: TGTGCCACCAGTGATTTCACAGGGCGGTGGGACACAGATACGCAGTATTTT.

The rearrangement uses TRBV20-1 and TRBJ2-5, with a tentative D call TRBD2 (6 bases). The CDR3 consists of 15 residues. Germline V gene sequence: CDR1 DFQATT, CDR2 SNEGSKA (reference sequence). Trimming shortened V by 5 bases and J by 2 bases, and 18 bases separated the two germline ends. CDR3 protein: CSALGGDQAQETQYF. CDR3 nucleotides: TGCAGTGCTCTGGGGGGAGATCAGGCTCAAGAGACCCAGTACTTC.

The chain is built from TRBV10-3 and TRBJ2-1; 9 nucleotides match TRBD1. Germline trimming cut 5 bases from V and 2 bases from J; bases unmatched to any gene: 7. The germline gives CDR1 ENHRY, CDR2 SYGVKD. This CDR3 spans 16 amino acids. The CDR3 region is CAISMGQGYTYNEQFF. The CDR3 DNA reads TGTGCCATCAGTATGGGACAGGGTTATACCTACAATGAGCAGTTCTTC.

Note on this clonotype: A much bigger clone sits one base away, suggesting this may be a read error. V gene TRBV19 combines with J gene TRBJ2-7; D perhaps matches TRBD2 (6 bases). The CDR3 contains 14 residues. Looked up from germline, CDR1 is LNHDA and CDR2 is SQIVND (reference sequence). CDR3 DNA: TGTGCCAGGAGTAAGGGACTCCACTCCTACGAGCAGTACTTC. Its protein product is CARSKGLHSYEQYF.

Remarks on this clonotype: A much more abundant neighbour one base away suggests this may be a read error. The chain employs TRBV6-5 and TRBJ2-2; the match to TRBD1 covers 9 bases. Germline CDR1 is MNHEY and CDR2 is SVGAGI. CDR3 length equals 15 residues. The CDR3 protein is CVSSYRGLGTGELFF. The CDR3 coding sequence is TGTGTCAGCAGTTACAGGGGGCTAGGCACCGGGGAGCTGTTTTTT.

Turning to this clonotype: Sequence at one end of the junction differs from germline and may be a read error. The chain joins TRBV4-1 to TRBJ2-1; TRBD2 agrees at 16 bases. Germline CDR1 reads MGHRA; CDR2 reads YSYEKL. The CDR3 loop spans 20 amino acids. The CDR3 region is CASSPHSGLAGGISYNDQSF. As DNA, the CDR3 is TGCGCCAGCAGCCCTCACTCGGGACTAGCGGGGGGGATTTCCTACAATGACCAGTCCTTC.

This clonotype was recorded only once. The gene calls are TRBV4-2 and TRBJ2-1; 10 positions match TRBD2. Germline V gene sequence: CDR1 LGHNA, CDR2 YNFKEQ. Losses at the gene ends were 7 bases for V and 3 bases for J; bases not matched to a gene: 6. The CDR3 sequence is 15 residues long. CDR3 bases: TGTGCCAGCAACCCAGGACTAGCGGACTACAATGAGCAGTTCTTC. Protein product: CASNPGLADYNEQFF.

About this clonotype itself: Since the CDR3 does not end with the conserved phenylalanine or tryptophan, this likely comes from a read error. The chain joins TRBV6-1 to TRBJ2-2, with 10 bases identical to TRBD2. J lost 5 bases, V lost 0 bases, and 9 bases had no gene match. CDR3 length: 18 residues. Germline-derived CDR1 and CDR2 are MNHNS and SASEGT. CDR3 in amino acids: CASSEARTSGGATGELFS. The CDR3 DNA reads as TGTGCCAGCAGTGAAGCGAGGACCAGCGGGGGGGCAACCGGGGAGCTGTTTTCT.

Of note for this clonotype: One end of the junction fails to match germline, which may point to a read error. The rearrangement links TRBV24-1 to TRBJ2-6, with D tentatively TRBD2 (7 bases). This CDR3 comprises 19 residues. The V gene's germline CDR1 is KGHDR and CDR2 SFDVKD. CDR3 nucleotides: TGTACCACCGGTGATACGGGGAGGGGGTCCCCCTCTGGGGCCAACGTCCTGACTTTC. Protein product: CTTGDTGRGSPSGANVLTF.

The CDR3, as DNA: TGTGCCAGCAGCTTGGACAGTAATGCCGTCTCTTCAAGGACCAACGTCCTGACTTTC. Its translation: CASSLDSNAVSSRTNVLTF. V is TRBV5-5 and J is TRBJ2-6; no firm D call. Germline values: CDR1 SGHKS, CDR2 YYEKEE (reference sequence). V was clipped by 0 bases and J by 8 bases, with 24 bases between them. CDR3 length: 19 residues.

This clonotype was counted between two and nine times. The chain joins TRBV6-1 to TRBJ2-3; 7 bases are shared with TRBD1. The V segment lost 6 bases and the J segment 10 bases; nucleotides outside the gene matches: 10. This CDR3 has 13 residues. The V gene's germline CDR1 is MNHNS and CDR2 SASEGT. This CDR3 reads CASRLQGTDAQYF. In DNA form, the CDR3 reads TGTGCCAGCAGGTTACAGGGGACGGATGCGCAGTATTTT.

This clonotype was seen a handful of times. A read error is likely, as this CDR3 ends without the conserved phenylalanine or tryptophan. The J gene is TRBJ1-1, the V gene TRBV24-1; TRBD1 agrees at 8 bases. Germline V gene sequence: CDR1 KGHDR, CDR2 SFDVKD. V gave up 7 bases and J gave up 4 bases; unmatched junction bases: 4. The CDR3 is 13 residues long. The CDR3 reads CATRRTGSTEAFL. The DNA of the CDR3 is TGTGCCACCAGGAGGACAGGGAGCACTGAAGCTTTCCTC.

This clonotype was detected a few times. Given a much more abundant clone one base away, this may be a read error. The CDR3 here is CASGGVCSNQPQHF. The CDR3 DNA reads as TGTGCCAGCGGAGGAGTCTGTAGCAATCAGCCCCAGCATTTT. J is TRBJ1-5 and V is TRBV6-1, with no clear D. CDR3 size: 14 residues. From germline, CDR1 is MNHNS and CDR2 SASEGT. V was shortened by 8 bases and J by 0 bases, with 11 bases between the two germline ends.

On this clonotype: This may be a read error, as it is one base from a much larger clone. The chain joins TRBV6-1 to TRBJ1-5; TRBD1 is a possible D gene (6 bases). The CDR3 sequence is 15 residues long. Germline loops: CDR1 MNHNS, CDR2 SASEGT. The V end was cut by 7 bases, the J end by 9 bases, with 22 bases between. CDR3 coding DNA: TGTGCCAGCACTCCCGGTCCGGGGGGCGGATGGCCCCAGCATTTT. Translated: CASTPGPGGGWPQHF.

The V and J genes are TRBV7-9 and TRBJ2-3; D unresolved. Per the germline V gene, CDR1 is SEHNR and CDR2 is FQNEAQ (reference sequence). Trimming pared 1 base from V and 8 bases from J, leaving 4 bases between. The CDR3 extends over 11 amino acids. DNA of the CDR3: TGTGCCAGCAGCTTAGGGGTTACGCAGTATTTT. Amino acids: CASSLGVTQYF.

This clonotype was seen a handful of times. A read error may account for a junction end that differs from germline. This sequence joins TRBV29-1 and TRBJ1-1, with D possibly matching TRBD1 (5 bases). Per the germline V gene, CDR1 is SQVTM and CDR2 is ANQGSEA. The CDR3 is made up of 12 amino acids. The CDR3 DNA reads TGCAGCGTTGGGACACTGAACACTGAAGCTTCCTTT. Amino acid sequence: CSVGTLNTEASF.

In its sample, this clonotype was seen many times. The genes are TRBV5-4 and TRBJ2-7, with a possible D match to TRBD2 (6 bases). With 4 bases removed from V and 2 bases from J, the gap between germline ends came to 13 bases. This CDR3 region has 14 residues. Germline V gene sequence: CDR1 SGHNT, CDR2 YYREEE (reference sequence). The CDR3 nucleotides are TGTGCCAGCAGCCCCAGGACGGGGGCCTACGAGCAGTACTTC. This gives the protein CASSPRTGAYEQYF.